This T cell receptor beta chain originates from a study of Ad26.COV2.S vaccination and SARS-CoV-2 variants. The CDR3 covers 15 residues. The V end lost 0 bases, the J end lost 1 base, and 10 bases lay between the germline ends. Germline V gene lookup returns CDR1 SGHRS and CDR2 YFSETQ. The protocol was immunoSEQ multiplex PCR, while the TCRdb copy is restricted to in-frame clones and leaves out a portion. The profile shows some 320,000 clones, 85% to 90% of them singletons. The treatment was: 15 to 20 received Ad26.COV2.S at low or high dose, single or two shots; about 5 received placebo; per-sample allocation not given. Sampling occurred on day 63 after the first vaccine or placebo injection.

The genes are TRBV5-1 and TRBJ1-1, with D possibly TRBD1 on 6 matching bases. Sample: peripheral blood, taken in a trial of Ad26.COV2.S vaccine versus placebo. This sequence was found in a person aged 18-60 years who received the Ad26.COV2.S COVID-19 vaccine or a placebo. CDR3 nucleotide sequence: TGCGCCAGCAGCTTGGTACAGGGACCGAACACTGAAGCTTTCTTT. Amino acids: CASSLVQGPNTEAFF.